This TCR beta chain was sequenced during a study of blood T cell repertoires in COVID-19. Across the whole study: The origin of the acute and convalescent COVID-19 samples was the United States, Italy and Spain. In each case, the material was cDNA or gDNA derived from T cells, B-cell-depleted T cells, or PBMCs.

This clone was found once. TCRdb's copy holds only in-frame clones and misses some; the assay was immunoSEQ multiplex PCR. The table includes about 270,000 clones, about four fifths detected once. Germline-derived CDR1 and CDR2 are LGHDT and YNNKEL (reference sequence). V was clipped by 0 bases and J by 4 bases, with 9 bases between them. This CDR3 has 14 residues. Sequencing used peripheral blood. The gene calls are TRBV3-1 (or the pseudogene TRBV3-2) and TRBJ1-2, with a possible D match to TRBD1 (6 bases). The source is an elderly man with acute or convalescent COVID-19. This chain's CDR3 is CASSQDKDSYGYTF. The CDR3 coding sequence is TGTGCCAGCAGCCAAGACAAGGACAGCTATGGCTACACCTTC.